This T cell receptor (beta chain) is from a study of T-cell memory formation after mild COVID-19. Comments on this clonotype: The antigen is unknown.

Via MiXCR, TCRdb re-called the 5' RACE reads, giving one row per CDR3 protein. The sample holds 550,000 to 600,000 distinct CDR3 sequences, roughly 22% seen once. Broader study findings: Several responding clones turned up in pre-infection memory, indicating that cross-reactive memory may have taken part. Clones contracting day 15 to 85 were balanced CD4/CD8; later expanders leaned CD4+.

The CDR3 spans 15 residues. Germline CDR1 and CDR2: LGHNA and YSLEER. The V and J ends lost 0 bases and 2 bases, in that order; junction bases with no gene match: 4. The TCR sequence derives from an adult woman who had mild COVID-19 (a few samples of this study predate the infection). Cell type and time point are not known. The chain carries TRBV4-3 and TRBJ2-7, with 7 bases lining up with TRBD2. Sample: PBMCs or a T cell subset sorted from them (not recorded which). Written as DNA, the CDR3 is TGCGCCAGCAGCCAAGATGCGGGGGAGGCCTACGAGCAGTACTTC. As protein: CASSQDAGEAYEQYF.